Following are 18 T cell receptor beta chains from one sample sequenced in a study of T cell repertoires and HLA-DP antigens. Assay used: immunoSEQ multiplex PCR; TCRdb lists only in-frame clones, some missing. The table records around 110,000 clones, around 93% of them present only once. The antigens of these receptors remain unknown. The specimen was CD4+ T cells from PBMCs. Every receptor here comes from a woman under 30 in good health and CMV-seronegative.

The V call is TRBV19, the J call TRBJ2-1, with D perhaps matching TRBD2 (5 bases). Germline CDR1 reads LNHDA; CDR2 reads SQIVND (reference sequence). The V gene lost 6 bases and the J gene lost 3 bases, with 9 bases spanning the gap. The CDR3 extends over 13 amino acids. CDR3 region: CASSLRVYNEQFF. The CDR3 DNA sequence: TGTGCCAGTAGCTTGCGGGTCTACAATGAGCAGTTCTTC.

This chain connects TRBV2 to TRBJ2-2; TRBD1 matches at 9 bases. The CDR3 consists of 15 residues. V shed 4 bases and J 3 bases; nucleotides not matched to a gene: 3. Germline V gene data show CDR1 as SNHLY and CDR2 as FYNNEI. Written as DNA, the CDR3 is TGTGCCAGCAGTGGACAGGGGGATTACACCGGGGAGCTGTTTTTT. This encodes CASSGQGDYTGELFF.

This chain uses TRBV2 with TRBJ2-2, with TRBD1 as a possible D gene (5 bases). The CDR3 runs to 13 residues. From germline, CDR1 is SNHLY and CDR2 FYNNEI. V gave up 1 base and J gave up 6 bases, with 6 bases separating them. CDR3 nucleotide sequence: TGTGCCAGCAGTGAAGTAGGGGCCGGGGAGCTGTTTTTT. Translation: CASSEVGAGELFF.

This chain uses TRBV7-2 with TRBJ2-1; 7 bases line up with TRBD1. Germline CDR1 SGHTA, CDR2 FQGNSA. The CDR3 extends over 15 amino acids. J was trimmed by 7 bases and V by 5 bases; bases with no gene match: 11. The CDR3 sequence is CASSPQSLRGNEQFF. Here the CDR3 DNA reads TGTGCCAGCAGCCCTCAAAGCCTCAGGGGGAATGAGCAGTTCTTC.

The chain is built from TRBV4-1 and TRBJ1-2; D call uncertain. Germline CDR1 MGHRA, CDR2 YSYEKL. With 1 base removed from V and 0 bases from J, the gap between germline ends came to 21 bases. The length of the CDR3 is 19 residues. CDR3: CASSQVMESTSSSNYGYTF. The CDR3 DNA sequence: TGCGCCAGCAGCCAAGTCATGGAATCAACTTCCTCCTCTAACTATGGCTACACCTTC.

The rearrangement uses TRBV29-1 and TRBJ2-1; no clear D gene. Germline values: CDR1 SQVTM, CDR2 ANQGSEA. V lost 2 bases and J lost 8, with 7 bases in between. The CDR3 has 11 amino acids. The CDR3 sequence: CSVENLYEQFF. CDR3 sequence (DNA): TGCAGCGTTGAAAATCTGTATGAGCAGTTCTTC.

The rearrangement links TRBV25-1 to TRBJ2-3; D unresolved. This CDR3 contains 15 residues. Germline CDR1 reads MGHDK; CDR2 reads SYGVNS. V lost 2 bases and J 1 base, leaving 10 bases between the germline ends. In DNA, the CDR3 is TGTGCCAGCAGTGAACCGGGTCCTCGCACAGATACGCAGTATTTT. The encoded protein is CASSEPGPRTDTQYF.

The chain carries TRBV28 and TRBJ2-3; TRBD2 aligns across 14 bases. CDR1 is MDHEN and CDR2 is SYDVKM in the germline V gene. The CDR3 covers 16 residues. Trimming removed 5 bases from V and 3 bases from J; junction bases left unmatched: 4. The DNA of the CDR3 is TGTGCCAGCAGTCTGGGGACTAGCGGGGGAACAGATACGCAGTATTTT. Translation gives CASSLGTSGGTDTQYF.

This clone was found once. The chain combines TRBV28 with TRBJ1-4; 9 nucleotides align to TRBD1. CDR3 length: 15 amino acids. V shed 4 bases, J shed 7 bases, and the junction held 7 bases outside the gene matches. Per the germline V gene, CDR1 is MDHEN and CDR2 is SYDVKM. In DNA, the CDR3 is TGTGCCAGCAGTTCCCGGACAGGGGTTATTGAAAAACTGTTTTTT. Encoded protein: CASSSRTGVIEKLFF.

The rearrangement uses TRBV11-2 and TRBJ1-1, with D possibly TRBD1 on 5 matching bases. V lost 2 bases to trimming and J lost 1 base, with 14 bases between them. This CDR3 comprises 16 residues. CDR1 is SGHAT, CDR2 FQNNGV, per germline. The CDR3 region has the DNA TGTGCCAGCAGCTTATCCCGGGGACGGACGAACACTGAAGCTTTCTTT. It specifies CASSLSRGRTNTEAFF.

The V call is TRBV25-1, the J call TRBJ1-4; TRBD1 agrees at 7 bases. Trimming at V came to 2 bases and at J to 6 bases, leaving 6 bases not matched to a gene. The germline V gene encodes CDR1 MGHDK and CDR2 SYGVNS. The CDR3 sequence is 15 residues long. The CDR3 DNA reads as TGTGCCAGCAGTGAACCAGGGGGGGAGGATGAAAAACTGTTTTTT. It encodes CASSEPGGEDEKLFF.

J is TRBJ2-1 and V is TRBV2; TRBD2 matches 11 bases. V was clipped by 6 bases and J by 10 bases; unmatched bases: 11. This CDR3 is built from 15 residues. The germline gives CDR1 SNHLY, CDR2 FYNNEI. The DNA of the CDR3 is TGTGCCAGCAGCCCACTAGCGGGAGCGACTATAGAGCAGTTCTTC. Its translation is CASSPLAGATIEQFF.

This clone appeared a single time. This chain uses TRBV6-6 with TRBJ1-2, with a weak D call TRBD1 (6 bases). Trimming stripped 6 bases from V and 5 bases from J, with 16 bases between. There are 14 residues in the CDR3. Germline CDR1 MNHNY, CDR2 SVGAGI (reference sequence). CDR3 loop: CASRLGGGGYGYTF. Written as DNA, the CDR3 is TGTGCCAGCAGGCTCGGAGGGGGTGGATATGGCTACACCTTC.

The rearrangement joins TRBV11-2 to TRBJ1-1; TRBD1 might be the D (5 bases). The V gene's germline CDR1 is SGHAT and CDR2 FQNNGV. The CDR3 has 14 residues. Trimming shortened V by 8 bases and J by 4 bases, and 17 bases separated the two germline ends. In DNA form, the CDR3 reads TGTGCCAGCGGGGCATGGGCCTTGGGCACTGAAGCTTTCTTT. It specifies CASGAWALGTEAFF.

V gene TRBV19 combines with J gene TRBJ2-5; the D call may be TRBD1 or TRBD2 (5 bases each). The CDR3 has 15 residues. The V gene's germline CDR1 is LNHDA and CDR2 SQIVND (reference sequence). V was cut by 6 bases and J by 5 bases, with 19 bases left in between. The CDR3 nucleotides read TGTGCCAGTAGCAGGGACGGGCTCTTAGAGGAGACCCAGTACTTC. This codes for CASSRDGLLEETQYF.

This clone was picked up one time. This chain connects TRBV9 to TRBJ2-5, with D perhaps being TRBD1 or TRBD2 (5 bases each). This CDR3 is built from 16 residues. V lost 0 bases, J lost 1 base, and 13 bases lay in between. Germline loops: CDR1 SGDLS, CDR2 YYNGEE. The CDR3 DNA follows: TGTGCCAGCAGCGTAGGCCCCGGTGGGGGCCAAGAGACCCAGTACTTC. It codes for CASSVGPGGGQETQYF.

The V gene is TRBV6-6, the J gene TRBJ1-5; tentative D call: TRBD1 (5 bases). The V end was cut by 4 bases, the J end by 16 bases, with 20 bases between. Germline V gives CDR1 MNHNY, CDR2 SVGAGI (reference sequence). This CDR3 spans 13 amino acids. Here the CDR3 reads CASSSTPGRPPHF. CDR3 coding DNA: TGTGCCAGCAGTTCTACCCCGGGACGGCCTCCCCATTTT.

The V gene is TRBV11-2, the J gene TRBJ2-7; D gene ambiguous. V lost 5 bases, J lost 2 bases, and 10 bases lay in between. The CDR3 has 13 amino acids. The germline CDR1 and CDR2 sequences are SGHAT and FQNNGV. The CDR3 bases are TGTGCCAGCAGCCTCGGACGGCCCTACGAGCAGTACTTC. This encodes CASSLGRPYEQYF.